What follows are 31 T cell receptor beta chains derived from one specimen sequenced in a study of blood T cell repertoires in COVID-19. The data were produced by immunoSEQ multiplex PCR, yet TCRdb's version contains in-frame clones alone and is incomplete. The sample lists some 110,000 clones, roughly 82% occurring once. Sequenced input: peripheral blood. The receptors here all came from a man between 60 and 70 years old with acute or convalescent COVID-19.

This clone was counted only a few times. CDR3 protein: CASSLRGWGHGYTF. In nucleotides, the CDR3 is TGTGCCAGCAGCTTACGAGGGTGGGGGCATGGCTACACCTTC. The chain recombines TRBV7-9 with TRBJ1-2, with D perhaps matching TRBD1 (6 bases). The germline V gene has CDR1 SEHNR and CDR2 FQNEAQ (reference sequence). Trimming removed 2 bases at V and 6 bases at J, with 13 bases between. The CDR3 extends over 14 amino acids.

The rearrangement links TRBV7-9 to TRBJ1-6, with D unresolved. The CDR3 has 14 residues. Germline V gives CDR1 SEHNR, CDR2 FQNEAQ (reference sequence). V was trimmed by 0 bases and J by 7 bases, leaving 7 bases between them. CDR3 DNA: TGTGCCAGCAGCTTAGCGCACGGGAATTCACCCCTCCACTTT. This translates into CASSLAHGNSPLHF.

The CDR3 DNA follows: TGCGCCAGCAGCTTGCCTCTAGCGGGAGATACGCAGTATTTT. Protein product: CASSLPLAGDTQYF. This chain joins TRBV5-1 and TRBJ2-3; 8 bases align to TRBD2. This CDR3 comprises 14 residues. CDR1 is SGHRS, CDR2 YFSETQ, per germline. V shed 1 base and J 5 bases; nucleotides not matched to a gene: 3.

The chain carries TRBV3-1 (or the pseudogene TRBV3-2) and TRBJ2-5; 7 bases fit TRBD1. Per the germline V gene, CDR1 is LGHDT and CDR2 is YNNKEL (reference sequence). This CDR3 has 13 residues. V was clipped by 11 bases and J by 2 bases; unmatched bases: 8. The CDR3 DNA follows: TGTGCCGTCAGGGGGACAGTACAAGAGACCCAGTACTTC. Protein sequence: CAVRGTVQETQYF.

CDR3 sequence: CASSLLGALGGNTIYF. In DNA, the CDR3 is TGTGCCAGCAGTTTACTTGGGGCACTTGGAGGAAACACCATATATTTT. The chain links TRBV28 to TRBJ1-3, with D possibly matching TRBD1 (5 bases). This CDR3 is 16 amino acids long. Looked up from germline, CDR1 is MDHEN and CDR2 is SYDVKM. Trimming took off 2 bases at V and 4 bases at J, with 15 bases between the two ends.

The CDR3 region is CASSLASGSTDTQYF. The CDR3 region has the DNA TGTGCCAGCAGCTTGGCTAGCGGGAGCACAGATACGCAGTATTTT. V and J are TRBV11-3 and TRBJ2-3, with 8 positions matching TRBD2. This CDR3 contains 15 residues. CDR1 and CDR2 from the germline V gene are SGHNT and YENEEA. Trimming removed 3 bases from V and 0 bases from J; junction bases left unmatched: 2.

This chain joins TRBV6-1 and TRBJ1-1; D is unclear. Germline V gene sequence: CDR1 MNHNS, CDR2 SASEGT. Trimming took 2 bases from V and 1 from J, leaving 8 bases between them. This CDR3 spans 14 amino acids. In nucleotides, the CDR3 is TGTGCCAGCAGTGAAATGCGCGGGAACACTGAAGCTTTCTTT. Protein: CASSEMRGNTEAFF.

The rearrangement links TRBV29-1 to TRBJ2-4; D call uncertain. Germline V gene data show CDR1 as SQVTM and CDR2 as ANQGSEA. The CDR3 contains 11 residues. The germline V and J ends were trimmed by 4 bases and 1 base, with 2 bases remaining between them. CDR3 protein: CSVAAKNIQYF. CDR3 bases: TGCAGCGTTGCGGCCAAAAACATTCAGTACTTC.

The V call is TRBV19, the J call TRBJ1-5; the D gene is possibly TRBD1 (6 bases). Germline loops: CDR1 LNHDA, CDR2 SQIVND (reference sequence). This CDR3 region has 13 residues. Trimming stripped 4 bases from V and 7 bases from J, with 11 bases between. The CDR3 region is CASSRTGLQPQHF. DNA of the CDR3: TGTGCCAGTAGTAGAACAGGGTTACAGCCCCAGCATTTT.

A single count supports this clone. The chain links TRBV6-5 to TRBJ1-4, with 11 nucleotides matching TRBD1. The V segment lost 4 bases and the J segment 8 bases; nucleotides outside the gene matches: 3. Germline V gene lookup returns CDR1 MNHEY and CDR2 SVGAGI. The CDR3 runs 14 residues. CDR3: CASSWTGGREKLFF. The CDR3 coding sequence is TGTGCCAGCAGTTGGACAGGGGGCAGGGAAAAACTGTTTTTT.

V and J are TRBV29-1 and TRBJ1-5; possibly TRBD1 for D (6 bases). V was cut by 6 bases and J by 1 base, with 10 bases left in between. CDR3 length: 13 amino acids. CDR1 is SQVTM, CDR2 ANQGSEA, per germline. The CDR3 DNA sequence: TGCAGCGTAGAGACAGGCAGCAATCAGCCCCAGCATTTT. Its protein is CSVETGSNQPQHF.

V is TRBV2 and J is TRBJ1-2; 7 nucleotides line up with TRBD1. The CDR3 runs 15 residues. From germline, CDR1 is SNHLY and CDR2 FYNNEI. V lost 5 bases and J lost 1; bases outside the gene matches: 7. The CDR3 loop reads CASSRGTVLNYGYTF. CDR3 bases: TGTGCCAGCAGTAGAGGGACAGTGCTTAACTATGGCTACACCTTC.

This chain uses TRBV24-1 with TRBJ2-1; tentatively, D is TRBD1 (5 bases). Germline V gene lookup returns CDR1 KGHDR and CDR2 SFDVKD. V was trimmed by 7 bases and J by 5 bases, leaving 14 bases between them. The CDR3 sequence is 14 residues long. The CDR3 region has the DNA TGTGCCACCAGGGGGCCGTTGCCCAACAATGAGCAGTTCTTC. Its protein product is CATRGPLPNNEQFF.

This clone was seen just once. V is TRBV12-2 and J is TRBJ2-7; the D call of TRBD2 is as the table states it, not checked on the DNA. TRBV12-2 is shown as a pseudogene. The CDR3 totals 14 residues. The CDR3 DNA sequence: TGTGCAAGTCGCTTTTTCCAGCGTAATTACGAGCAGTACGTC. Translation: CASRFFQRNYEQYV.

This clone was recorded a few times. CDR3 sequence: CASTSGQASYEQYF. In nucleotides, the CDR3 is TGTGCCAGTACCTCGGGACAGGCGTCCTACGAGCAGTACTTC. The V and J genes are TRBV6-5 and TRBJ2-7, with 8 bases identical to TRBD1. Germline trimming cut 9 bases from V and 1 base from J; bases unmatched to any gene: 8. CDR3 size: 14 residues. CDR1 and CDR2 from the germline V gene are MNHEY and SVGAGI.

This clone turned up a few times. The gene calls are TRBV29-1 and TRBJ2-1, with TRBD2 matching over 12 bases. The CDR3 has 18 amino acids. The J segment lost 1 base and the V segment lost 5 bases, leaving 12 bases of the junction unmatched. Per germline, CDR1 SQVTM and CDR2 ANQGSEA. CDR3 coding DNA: TGCAGCGTTCCCGCGACTAGCGGGAGTCAATGGTCCTACAATGAGCAGTTCTTC. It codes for CSVPATSGSQWSYNEQFF.

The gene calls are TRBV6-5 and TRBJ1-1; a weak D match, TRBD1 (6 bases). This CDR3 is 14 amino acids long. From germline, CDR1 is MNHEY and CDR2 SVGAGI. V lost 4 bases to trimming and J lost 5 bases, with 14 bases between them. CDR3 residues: CASSSPGVRTEAFF. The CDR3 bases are TGTGCCAGCAGTTCACCAGGGGTAAGGACTGAAGCTTTCTTT.

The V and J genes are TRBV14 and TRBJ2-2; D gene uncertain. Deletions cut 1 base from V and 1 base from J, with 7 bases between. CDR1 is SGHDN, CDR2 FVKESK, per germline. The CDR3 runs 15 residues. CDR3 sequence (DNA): TGTGCCAGCAGCCAAGTTTTTCGGAACACCGGGGAGCTGTTTTTT. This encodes CASSQVFRNTGELFF.

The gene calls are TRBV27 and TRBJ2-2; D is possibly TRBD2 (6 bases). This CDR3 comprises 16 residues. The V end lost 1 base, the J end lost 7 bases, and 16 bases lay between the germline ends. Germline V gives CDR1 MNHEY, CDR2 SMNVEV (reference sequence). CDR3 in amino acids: CASSLLGPGVIGELFF. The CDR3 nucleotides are TGTGCCAGCAGTTTATTGGGCCCGGGGGTGATCGGGGAGCTGTTTTTT.

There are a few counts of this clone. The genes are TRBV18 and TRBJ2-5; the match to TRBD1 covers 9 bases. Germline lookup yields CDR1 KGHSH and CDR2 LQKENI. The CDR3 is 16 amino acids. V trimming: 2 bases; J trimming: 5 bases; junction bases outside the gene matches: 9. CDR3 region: CASSPTGGTALETQYF. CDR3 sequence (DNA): TGTGCCAGCTCACCAACAGGGGGCACGGCATTGGAGACCCAGTACTTC.

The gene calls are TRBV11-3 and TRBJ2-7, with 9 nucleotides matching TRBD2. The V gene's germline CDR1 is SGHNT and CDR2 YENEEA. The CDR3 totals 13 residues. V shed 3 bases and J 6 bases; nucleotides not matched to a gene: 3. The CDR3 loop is CASSLGLASEQYV. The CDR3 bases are TGTGCCAGCAGCTTGGGACTAGCTAGCGAGCAGTACGTC.

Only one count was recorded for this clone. CDR3: CAWSVRGGSGANVLTF. The CDR3, as DNA: TGTGCCTGGAGTGTACGAGGGGGTAGTGGGGCCAACGTCCTGACTTTC. The rearrangement links TRBV30 to TRBJ2-6; a weak D match, TRBD1 (6 bases). CDR3 length: 16 residues. The V and J ends lost 0 bases and 3 bases respectively, with 12 bases between them. Germline CDR1 GTSNPN, CDR2 SVGIG (reference sequence).

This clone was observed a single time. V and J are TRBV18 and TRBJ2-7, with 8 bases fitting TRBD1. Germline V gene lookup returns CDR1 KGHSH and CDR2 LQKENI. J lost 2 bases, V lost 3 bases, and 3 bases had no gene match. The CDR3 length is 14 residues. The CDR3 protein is CASSPGTGPYEQYV. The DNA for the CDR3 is TGTGCCAGCTCACCGGGGACAGGACCCTACGAGCAGTACGTC.

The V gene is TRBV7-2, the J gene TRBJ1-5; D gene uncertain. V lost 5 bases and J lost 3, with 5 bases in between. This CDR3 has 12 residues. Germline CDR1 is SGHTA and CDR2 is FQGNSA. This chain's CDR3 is CASSPYNQPQHF. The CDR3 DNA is TGTGCCAGCAGCCCCTACAATCAGCCCCAGCATTTT.

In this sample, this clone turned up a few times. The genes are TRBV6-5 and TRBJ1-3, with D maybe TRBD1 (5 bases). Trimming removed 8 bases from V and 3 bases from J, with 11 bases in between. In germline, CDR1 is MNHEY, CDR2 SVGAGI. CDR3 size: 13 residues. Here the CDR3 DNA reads TGTGCCAGCTGGGAGGGGAATGGAAACACCATATATTTT. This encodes CASWEGNGNTIYF.

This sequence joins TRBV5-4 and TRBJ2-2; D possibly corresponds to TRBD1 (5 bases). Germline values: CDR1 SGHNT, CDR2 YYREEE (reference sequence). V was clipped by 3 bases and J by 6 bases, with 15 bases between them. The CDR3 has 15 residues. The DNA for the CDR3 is TGTGCCAGCAGCTCACCTCCAGGGTCGGCCGGGGAGCTGTTTTTT. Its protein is CASSSPPGSAGELFF.

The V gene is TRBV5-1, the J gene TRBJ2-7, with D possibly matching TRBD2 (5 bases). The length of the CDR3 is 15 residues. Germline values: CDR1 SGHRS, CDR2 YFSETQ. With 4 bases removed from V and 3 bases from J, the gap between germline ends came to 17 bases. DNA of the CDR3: TGCGCCAGCAGCCGGACTTCGATTTCAGACTACGAGCAGTACTTC. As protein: CASSRTSISDYEQYF.

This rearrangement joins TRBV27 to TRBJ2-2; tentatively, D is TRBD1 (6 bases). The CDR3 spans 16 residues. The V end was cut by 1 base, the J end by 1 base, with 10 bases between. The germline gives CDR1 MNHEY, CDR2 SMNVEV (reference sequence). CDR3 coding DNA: TGTGCCAGCAGTTTATTGGGCAGGGGGAACACCGGGGAGCTGTTTTTT. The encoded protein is CASSLLGRGNTGELFF.

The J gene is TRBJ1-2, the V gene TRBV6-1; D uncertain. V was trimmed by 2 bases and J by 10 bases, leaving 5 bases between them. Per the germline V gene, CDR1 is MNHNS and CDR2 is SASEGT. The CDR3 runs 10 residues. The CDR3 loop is CASSETDYTF. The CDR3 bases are TGTGCCAGCAGTGAAACTGACTACACCTTC.

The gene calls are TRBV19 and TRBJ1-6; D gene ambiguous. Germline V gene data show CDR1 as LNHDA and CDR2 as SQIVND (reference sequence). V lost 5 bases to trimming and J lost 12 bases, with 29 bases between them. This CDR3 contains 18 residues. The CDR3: CASSLPVTRPGSIRPLHF. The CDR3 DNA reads TGTGCCAGTAGTCTCCCGGTGACCCGACCAGGCTCCATTAGACCCCTCCACTTT.

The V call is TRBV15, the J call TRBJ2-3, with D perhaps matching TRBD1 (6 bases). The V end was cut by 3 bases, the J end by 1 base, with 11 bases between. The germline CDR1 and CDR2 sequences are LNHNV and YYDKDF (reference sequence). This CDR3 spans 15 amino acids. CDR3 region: CATSRLQGRTDTQYF. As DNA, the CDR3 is TGTGCCACCAGCAGGCTCCAGGGGCGCACAGATACGCAGTATTTT.